The T cell receptor (beta chain) described here comes from a study of blood T cell repertoires in COVID-19. The V gene's germline CDR1 is MNHEY and CDR2 SVGEGT. The CDR3 is 14 residues long. V lost 6 bases, J lost 2 bases, and 6 bases stayed unmatched. Sequenced by immunoSEQ multiplex PCR; TCRdb stores in-frame clones only, minus some. The sample carries some 150,000 clones, 85% to 90% recorded once. V and J are TRBV6-2 or TRBV6-3 and TRBJ2-7, with 8 bases fitting TRBD2. The source material was peripheral blood. This TCR derives from a man aged 55 to 70 with active or convalescent COVID-19. Here the CDR3 reads CASSPRGGTYEQYF. CDR3 sequence (DNA): TGTGCCAGCAGCCCCCGGGGGGGTACCTACGAGCAGTACTTC.